This T cell receptor (beta chain) was obtained from a study of OX40 agonist ivuxolimab in advanced cancers. Study-level information: Partial responses, seen in three patients, involved one hepatocellular carcinoma and two cutaneous melanomas. Study conclusions and caveats: Among the lowest peripheral clonal expansion occurred in 0.1-3.0 mg/kg partial responders.

The method was immunoSEQ multiplex PCR; TCRdb's version includes in-frame clones alone and lacks a portion of them. In the table there are approximately 74,000 clones, 90% of which are singletons. About this clone itself: Its antigen is not identified.

Germline-derived CDR1 and CDR2 are SGHNT and YENEEA. Trimming cost V 6 bases and J 3 bases, with 12 bases left between them. The CDR3 is made up of 13 amino acids. The specimen was CD4+ or CD8+ T cells sorted from blood, collected in a trial of the OX40 agonist ivuxolimab. This chain links TRBV11-3 with TRBJ2-7; D unresolved. The TCR sequence derives from an adult with an advanced solid tumor such as melanoma, head and neck, liver or kidney cancer. Here the CDR3 reads CASRLSPNYEQYF. The CDR3 DNA is TGTGCCAGCAGGTTAAGTCCTAACTACGAGCAGTACTTC.